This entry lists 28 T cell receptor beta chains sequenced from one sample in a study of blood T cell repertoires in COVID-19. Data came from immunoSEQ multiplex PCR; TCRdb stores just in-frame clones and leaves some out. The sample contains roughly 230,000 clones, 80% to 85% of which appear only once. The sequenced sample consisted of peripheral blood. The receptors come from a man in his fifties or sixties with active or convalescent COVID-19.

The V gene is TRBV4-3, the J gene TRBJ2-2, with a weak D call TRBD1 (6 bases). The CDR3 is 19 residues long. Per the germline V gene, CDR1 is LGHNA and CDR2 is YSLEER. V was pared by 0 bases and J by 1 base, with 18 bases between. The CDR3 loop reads CASSQDHNRVRMNTGELFF. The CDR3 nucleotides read TGCGCCAGCAGCCAAGATCACAACAGGGTGAGAATGAACACCGGGGAGCTGTTTTTT.

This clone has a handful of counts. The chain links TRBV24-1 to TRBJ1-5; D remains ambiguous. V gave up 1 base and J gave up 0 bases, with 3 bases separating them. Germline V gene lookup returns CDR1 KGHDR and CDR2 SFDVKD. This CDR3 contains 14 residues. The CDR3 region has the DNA TGTGCCACCAGTGATTTCGGTAGCAATCAGCCCCAGCATTTT. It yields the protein CATSDFGSNQPQHF.

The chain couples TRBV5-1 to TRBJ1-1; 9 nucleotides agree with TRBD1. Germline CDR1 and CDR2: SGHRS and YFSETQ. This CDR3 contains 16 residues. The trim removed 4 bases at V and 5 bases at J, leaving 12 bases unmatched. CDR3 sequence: CASSRDGQGRLTEAFF. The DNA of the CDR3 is TGCGCCAGCAGCCGAGACGGACAGGGGAGATTGACTGAAGCTTTCTTT. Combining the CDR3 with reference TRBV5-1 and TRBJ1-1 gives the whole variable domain KAGVTQTPRYLIKTRGQQVTLSCSPISGHRSVSWYQQTPGQGLQFLFEYFSETQRNKGNFPGRFSGRQFSNSRSEMNVSTLELGDSALYLCASSRDGQGRLTEAFFGQGTRLTVV.

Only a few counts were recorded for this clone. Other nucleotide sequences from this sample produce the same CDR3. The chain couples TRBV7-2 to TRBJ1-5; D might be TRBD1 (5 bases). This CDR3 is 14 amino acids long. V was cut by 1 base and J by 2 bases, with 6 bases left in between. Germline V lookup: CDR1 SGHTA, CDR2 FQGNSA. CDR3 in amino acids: CASSLGGGNQPQHF. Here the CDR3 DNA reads TGTGCCAGCAGCTTAGGGGGGGGCAATCAGCCCCAGCATTTT.

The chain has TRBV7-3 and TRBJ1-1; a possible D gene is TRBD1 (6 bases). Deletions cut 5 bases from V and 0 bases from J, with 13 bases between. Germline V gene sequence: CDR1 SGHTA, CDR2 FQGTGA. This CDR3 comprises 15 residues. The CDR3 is CASSPNGGMNTEAFF. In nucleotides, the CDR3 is TGTGCCAGCAGCCCGAATGGGGGCATGAACACTGAAGCTTTCTTT.

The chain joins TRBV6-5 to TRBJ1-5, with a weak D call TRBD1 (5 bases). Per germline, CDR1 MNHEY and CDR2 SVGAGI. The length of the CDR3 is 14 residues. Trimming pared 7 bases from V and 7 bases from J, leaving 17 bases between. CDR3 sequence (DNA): TGTGCCAGCAACTTGGTGGGGGGAGAACAGCCCCAGCATTTT. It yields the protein CASNLVGGEQPQHF.

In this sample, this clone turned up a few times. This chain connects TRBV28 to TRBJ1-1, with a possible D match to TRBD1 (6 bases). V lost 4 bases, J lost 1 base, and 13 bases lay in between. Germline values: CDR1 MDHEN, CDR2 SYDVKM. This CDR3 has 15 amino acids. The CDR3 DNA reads TGTGCCAGCAGTTGGAGCAGGGGAAAGAACACTGAAGCTTTCTTT. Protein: CASSWSRGKNTEAFF.

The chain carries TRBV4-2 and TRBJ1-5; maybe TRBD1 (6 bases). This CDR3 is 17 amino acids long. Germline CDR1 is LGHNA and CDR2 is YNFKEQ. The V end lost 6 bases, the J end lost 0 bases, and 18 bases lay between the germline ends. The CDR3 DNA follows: TGTGCCAGCAGTCCCATCGGGACAACAAATAGCAATCAGCCCCAGCATTTT. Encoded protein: CASSPIGTTNSNQPQHF.

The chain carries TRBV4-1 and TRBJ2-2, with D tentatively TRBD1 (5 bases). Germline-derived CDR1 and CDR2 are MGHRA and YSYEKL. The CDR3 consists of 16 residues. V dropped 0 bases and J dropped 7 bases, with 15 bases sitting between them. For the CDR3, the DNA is TGCGCCAGCAGCCAAGATTTTCCAGGGTCTAGCGGGGAGCTGTTTTTT. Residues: CASSQDFPGSSGELFF.

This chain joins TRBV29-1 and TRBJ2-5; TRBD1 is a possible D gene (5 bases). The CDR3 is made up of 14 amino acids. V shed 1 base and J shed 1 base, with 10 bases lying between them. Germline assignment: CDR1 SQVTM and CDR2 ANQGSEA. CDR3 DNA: TGCAGCGTTGAAGTACGACAGCCCCAAGAGACCCAGTACTTC. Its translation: CSVEVRQPQETQYF.

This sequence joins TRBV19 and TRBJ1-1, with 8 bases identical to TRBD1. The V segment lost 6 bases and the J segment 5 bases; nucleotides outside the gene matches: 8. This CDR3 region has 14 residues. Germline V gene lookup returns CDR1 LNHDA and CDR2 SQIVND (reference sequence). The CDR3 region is CASRSRGRLTEAFF. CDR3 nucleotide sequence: TGTGCCAGTAGGTCCAGGGGGCGATTGACTGAAGCTTTCTTT.

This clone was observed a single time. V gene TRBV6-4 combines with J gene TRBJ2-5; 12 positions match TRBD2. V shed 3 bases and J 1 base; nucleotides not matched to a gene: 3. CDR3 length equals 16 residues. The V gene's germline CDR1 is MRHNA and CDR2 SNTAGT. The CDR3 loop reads CASSELAGGPQETQYF. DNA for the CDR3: TGTGCCAGCAGTGAGCTAGCGGGGGGGCCCCAAGAGACCCAGTACTTC.

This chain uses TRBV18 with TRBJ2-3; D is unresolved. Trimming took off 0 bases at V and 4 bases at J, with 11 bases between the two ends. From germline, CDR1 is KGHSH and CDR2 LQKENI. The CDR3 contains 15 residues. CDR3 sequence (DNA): TGTGCCAGCTCACCACCGGATGGGCAGCCAGATACGCAGTATTTT. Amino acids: CASSPPDGQPDTQYF.

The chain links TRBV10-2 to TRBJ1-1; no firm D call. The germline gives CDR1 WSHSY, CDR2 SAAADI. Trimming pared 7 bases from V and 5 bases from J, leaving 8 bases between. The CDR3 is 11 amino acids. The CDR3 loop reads CASTQNTEAFF. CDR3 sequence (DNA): TGCGCCAGCACCCAGAATACTGAAGCTTTCTTT.

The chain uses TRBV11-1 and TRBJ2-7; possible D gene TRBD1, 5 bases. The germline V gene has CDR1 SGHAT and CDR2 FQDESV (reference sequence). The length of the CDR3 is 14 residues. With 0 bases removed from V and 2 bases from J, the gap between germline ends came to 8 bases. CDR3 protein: CASSLAQGPYEQYF. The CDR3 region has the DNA TGTGCCAGCAGCTTAGCCCAGGGTCCCTACGAGCAGTACTTC.

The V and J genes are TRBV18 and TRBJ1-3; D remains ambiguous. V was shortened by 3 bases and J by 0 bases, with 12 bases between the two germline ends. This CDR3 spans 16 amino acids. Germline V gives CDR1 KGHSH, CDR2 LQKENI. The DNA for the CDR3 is TGTGCCAGCTCACCCCGGCAGGAAGTCTCTGGAAACACCATATATTTT. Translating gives CASSPRQEVSGNTIYF.

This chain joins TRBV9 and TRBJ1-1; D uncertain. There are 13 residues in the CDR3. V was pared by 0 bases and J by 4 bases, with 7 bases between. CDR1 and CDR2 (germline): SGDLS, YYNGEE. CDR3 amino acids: CASSVVGSTEAFF. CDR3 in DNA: TGTGCCAGCAGCGTAGTTGGGAGCACTGAAGCTTTCTTT. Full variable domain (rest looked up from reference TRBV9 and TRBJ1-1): DSGVTQTPKHLITATGQRVTLRCSPRSGDLSVYWYQQSLDQGLQFLIQYYNGEERAKGNILERFSAQQFPDLHSELNLSSLELGDSALYFCASSVVGSTEAFFGQGTRLTVV.

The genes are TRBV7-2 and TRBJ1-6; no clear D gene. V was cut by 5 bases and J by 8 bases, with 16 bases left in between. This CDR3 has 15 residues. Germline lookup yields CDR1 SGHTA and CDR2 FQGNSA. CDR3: CASSTRMRSDSPLHF. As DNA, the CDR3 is TGTGCCAGCAGCACGCGGATGAGGTCGGATTCACCCCTCCACTTT.

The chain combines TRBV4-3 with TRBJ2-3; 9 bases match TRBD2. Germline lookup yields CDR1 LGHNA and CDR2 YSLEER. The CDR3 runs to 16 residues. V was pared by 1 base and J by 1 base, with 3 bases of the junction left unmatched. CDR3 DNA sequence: TGCGCCAGCAGCCAAGGTCTAGCGGGACGCACAGATACGCAGTATTTT. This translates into CASSQGLAGRTDTQYF.

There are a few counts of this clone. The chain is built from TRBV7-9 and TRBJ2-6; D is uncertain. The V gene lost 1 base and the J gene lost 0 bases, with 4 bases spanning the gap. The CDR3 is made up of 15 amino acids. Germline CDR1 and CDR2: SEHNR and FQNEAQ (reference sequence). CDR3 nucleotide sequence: TGTGCCAGCAGCTTAGGGCACTCTGGGGCCAACGTCCTGACTTTC. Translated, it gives CASSLGHSGANVLTF.

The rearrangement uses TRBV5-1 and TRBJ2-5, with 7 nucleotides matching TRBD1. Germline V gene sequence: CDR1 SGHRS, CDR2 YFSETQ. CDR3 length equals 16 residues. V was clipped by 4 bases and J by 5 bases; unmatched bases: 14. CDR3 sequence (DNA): TGCGCCAGCAGCACCCGAACTCAGGGGGATGGGGAGACCCAGTACTTC. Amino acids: CASSTRTQGDGETQYF.

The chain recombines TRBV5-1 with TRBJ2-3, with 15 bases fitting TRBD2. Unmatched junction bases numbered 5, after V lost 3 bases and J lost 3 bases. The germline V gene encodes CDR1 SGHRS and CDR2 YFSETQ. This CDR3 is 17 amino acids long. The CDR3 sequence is CASSSGTSGGPTDTQYF. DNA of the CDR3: TGCGCCAGCAGCTCTGGGACTAGCGGGGGGCCTACAGATACGCAGTATTTT.

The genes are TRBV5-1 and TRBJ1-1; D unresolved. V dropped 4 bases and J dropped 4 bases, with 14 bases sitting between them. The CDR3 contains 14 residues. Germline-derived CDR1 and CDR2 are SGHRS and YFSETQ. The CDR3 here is CASSPRDSSTEAFF. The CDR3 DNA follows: TGCGCCAGCAGCCCCCGCGACTCTAGCACTGAAGCTTTCTTT.

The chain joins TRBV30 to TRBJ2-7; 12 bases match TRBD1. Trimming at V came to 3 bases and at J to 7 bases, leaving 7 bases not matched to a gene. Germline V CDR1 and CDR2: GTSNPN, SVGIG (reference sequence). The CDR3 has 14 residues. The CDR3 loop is CAWSRDRGQWEQYF. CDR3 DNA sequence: TGTGCCTGGAGCCGGGACAGGGGGCAATGGGAGCAGTACTTC. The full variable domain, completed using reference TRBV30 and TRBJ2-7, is SQTIHQWPATLVQPVGSPLSLECTVEGTSNPNLYWYRQAAGRGLQLLFYSVGIGQISSEVPQNLSASRPQDRQFILSSKKLLLSDSGFYLCAWSRDRGQWEQYFGPGTRLTVT.

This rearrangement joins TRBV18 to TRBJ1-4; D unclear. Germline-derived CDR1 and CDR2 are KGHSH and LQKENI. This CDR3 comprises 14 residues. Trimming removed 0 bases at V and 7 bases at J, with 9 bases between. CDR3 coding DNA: TGTGCCAGCTCACCACCGAGCGTTTTTGAAAAACTGTTTTTT. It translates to CASSPPSVFEKLFF.

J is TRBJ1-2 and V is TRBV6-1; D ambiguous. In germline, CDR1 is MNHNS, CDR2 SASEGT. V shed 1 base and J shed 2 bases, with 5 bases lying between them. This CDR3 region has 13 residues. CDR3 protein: CASSEGQNYGYTF. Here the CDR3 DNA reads TGTGCCAGCAGTGAAGGGCAGAACTATGGCTACACCTTC.

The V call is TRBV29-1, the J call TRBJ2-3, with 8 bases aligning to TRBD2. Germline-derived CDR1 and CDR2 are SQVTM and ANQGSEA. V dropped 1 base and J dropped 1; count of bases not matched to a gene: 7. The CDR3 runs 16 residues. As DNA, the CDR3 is TGCAGCGTTGAAGGGTCCAGCGGGGGCCGCACAGATACGCAGTATTTT. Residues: CSVEGSSGGRTDTQYF.

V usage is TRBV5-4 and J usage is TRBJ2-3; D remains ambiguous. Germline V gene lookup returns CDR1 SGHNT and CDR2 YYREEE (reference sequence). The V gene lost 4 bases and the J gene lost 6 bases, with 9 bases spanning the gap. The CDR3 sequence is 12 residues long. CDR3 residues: CASSPRQDTQYF. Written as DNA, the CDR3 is TGTGCCAGCAGCCCGAGGCAGGATACGCAGTATTTT. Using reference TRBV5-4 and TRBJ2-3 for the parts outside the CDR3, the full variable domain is ETGVTQSPTHLIKTRGQQVTLRCSSQSGHNTVSWYQQALGQGPQFIFQYYREEENGRGNFPPRFSGLQFPNYSSELNVNALELDDSALYLCASSPRQDTQYFGPGTRLTVL.